The 4 T cell receptor beta chains given below trace back to one sample, sequenced in a study of vaccination and CD4 T cells after COVID-19. Treatment specified: roughly nine-day PBMC culture with coronavirus spike peptide pools or control peptides (ViraFEST assay). Their recognized antigens are unknown. Researchers used the Oncomine TCR Beta short-read assay to sequence DNA from cultured CD4+ T cells. TCRdb re-called the PCR reads with MiXCR, one entry per CDR3 protein. This sample has about 21,000 distinct CDR3 sequences; 35% to 40% occur once, and the top ten carry roughly 5%. Here the sequenced sample was CD4+ T cells from blood, cultured in vitro, taken before SARS-CoV-2 vaccination. Receptors originate from a human donor who had recovered from COVID-19.

V usage is TRBV7-2 and J usage is TRBJ2-4; the D call may be TRBD1 or TRBD2 (5 bases each). V was pared by 1 base and J by 9 bases, with 19 bases between. This CDR3 contains 16 residues. The germline gives CDR1 SGHTA, CDR2 FQGNSA. The CDR3, as DNA: TGTGCCAGCAGCTTAGAGGGGACGCCCGTAAATAGCATTCAGTACTTC. This sequence encodes CASSLEGTPVNSIQYF.

This clonotype was recorded a few times. The CDR3, as DNA: TGTGCCAGCAGTTATCGTTCCTTCACAGGGAGGCGGCAGCCCCAGCATTTT. Protein sequence: CASSYRSFTGRRQPQHF. The rearrangement joins TRBV6-2 or TRBV6-3 to TRBJ1-5; TRBD1 might be the D (6 bases). The CDR3 sequence is 17 residues long. Germline V gene lookup returns CDR1 MNHEY and CDR2 SVGEGT. V was trimmed by 3 bases and J by 7 bases, leaving 22 bases between them.

This clonotype was seen only once. The chain joins TRBV6-2 or TRBV6-3 to TRBJ1-6, with TRBD1 identical over 7 bases. The CDR3 loop spans 14 amino acids. V lost 2 bases, J lost 10 bases, and 5 bases stayed unmatched. CDR1 is MNHEY and CDR2 is SVGEGT in the germline V gene. This CDR3 is CASSYGDSGSPLHF. The CDR3 nucleotides read TGTGCCAGCAGTTACGGGGACAGTGGATCACCCCTCCACTTT.

In its sample, this clonotype was seen a few times. The V and J genes are TRBV6-1 and TRBJ1-1; the match to TRBD1 covers 8 bases. V shed 8 bases and J 4 bases; nucleotides not matched to a gene: 9. From germline, CDR1 is MNHNS and CDR2 SASEGT. The CDR3 is 14 residues long. The CDR3 spells CASGLGTGFTEAFF. CDR3 nucleotide sequence: TGTGCCAGCGGCCTGGGGACAGGTTTCACTGAAGCTTTCTTT.